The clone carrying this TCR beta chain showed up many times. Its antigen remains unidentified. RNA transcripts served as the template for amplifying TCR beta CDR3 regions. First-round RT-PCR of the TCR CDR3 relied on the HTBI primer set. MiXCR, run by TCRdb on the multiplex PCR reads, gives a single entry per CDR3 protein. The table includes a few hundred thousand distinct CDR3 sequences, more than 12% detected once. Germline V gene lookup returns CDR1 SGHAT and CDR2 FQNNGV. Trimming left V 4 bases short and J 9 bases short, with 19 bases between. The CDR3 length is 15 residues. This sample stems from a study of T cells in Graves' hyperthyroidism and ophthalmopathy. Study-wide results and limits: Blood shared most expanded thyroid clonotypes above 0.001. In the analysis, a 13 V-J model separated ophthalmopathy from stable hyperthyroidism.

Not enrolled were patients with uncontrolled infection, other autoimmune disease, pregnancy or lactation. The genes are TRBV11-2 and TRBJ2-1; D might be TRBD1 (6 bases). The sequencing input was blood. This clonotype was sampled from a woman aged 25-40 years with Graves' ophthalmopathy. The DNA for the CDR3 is TGTGCCAGCAGCTCTGAACTGACAGGCCTCAGTGAGCAGTTCTTC. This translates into CASSSELTGLSEQFF.